This TCR beta chain was recovered during a study of cytomegalovirus exposure and HLA in healthy donors. Study conclusions and caveats: A cluster of highly shared sequence variants was likely a sequencing artifact. Highest at DRB1 and lowest at HLA-C, TCR association rates differed among HLA loci in a later analysis. The sole available immune exposure information was CMV serostatus.

The PCR employed 60 Vbeta primers together with 13 Jbeta primers. Sequencing used immunoSEQ multiplex PCR; TCRdb keeps in-frame clones, though not all of them. The table records about 190,000 clones, roughly 80% of them present only once. As to this clone: The antigen is unknown.

After removal of 5 bases from V and 2 bases from J, the junction contained 6 bases not matched to a gene. This CDR3 has 15 amino acids. In germline, CDR1 is MNHEY, CDR2 SVGAGI. The chain recombines TRBV6-5 with TRBJ2-3, with 8 bases identical to TRBD1. This receptor was taken from a woman aged 25 to 39 in good health and CMV-seropositive. Sequencing was carried out using PBMCs. The CDR3 coding sequence is TGTGCCAGCAGTACTGGACAGGGACCCACAGATACGCAGTATTTT. It translates to CASSTGQGPTDTQYF.